The clone carrying this T cell receptor beta chain was counted a single time. The protocol was immunoSEQ multiplex PCR, while the TCRdb copy is restricted to in-frame clones and leaves out a portion. Here the sample spans 150,000 to 200,000 clones, roughly 80% being singletons. The data were taken from a study of blood T cell repertoires in COVID-19. Study-wide background: COVID-19 samples from acute and convalescent phases originated in the United States, Italy and Spain.

Per germline, CDR1 LNHDA and CDR2 SQIVND (reference sequence). This CDR3 region has 18 residues. Trimming took 2 bases from V and 0 from J; bases not matched to a gene: 6. Sequencing was carried out using peripheral blood. The V call is TRBV19, the J call TRBJ1-5; TRBD1 matches at 11 bases. This receptor was taken from a man in his sixties with acute or convalescent COVID-19. CDR3 coding DNA: TGTGCCAGTAGTATAAGGGGGACAGGGGGGTATAGCAATCAGCCCCAGCATTTT. It encodes CASSIRGTGGYSNQPQHF.